In its sample, the clone carrying this TCR beta chain was seen many times. TCRdb independently ran MiXCR on the 5' RACE reads; one entry per CDR3 protein. The sample consists of some 420,000 distinct CDR3 sequences, approximately 18% of them appearing once. This entry is derived from a study of T cells after yellow fever vaccination. This receptor was obtained from a young man who received the YFV17D yellow fever vaccine. The sequencing used PBMCs, collected before the yellow fever booster vaccination.

The CDR3 coding sequence is TGTGCCACCCCCAAACCCGGGACTAGCGGCGGTGAGCAGTTCTTC. This translates into CATPKPGTSGGEQFF. The chain links TRBV15 to TRBJ2-1; TRBD2 aligns across 11 bases. The trim removed 8 bases at V and 9 bases at J, leaving 12 bases unmatched. The CDR3 is made up of 15 amino acids. Germline V gene sequence: CDR1 LNHNV, CDR2 YYDKDF (reference sequence).